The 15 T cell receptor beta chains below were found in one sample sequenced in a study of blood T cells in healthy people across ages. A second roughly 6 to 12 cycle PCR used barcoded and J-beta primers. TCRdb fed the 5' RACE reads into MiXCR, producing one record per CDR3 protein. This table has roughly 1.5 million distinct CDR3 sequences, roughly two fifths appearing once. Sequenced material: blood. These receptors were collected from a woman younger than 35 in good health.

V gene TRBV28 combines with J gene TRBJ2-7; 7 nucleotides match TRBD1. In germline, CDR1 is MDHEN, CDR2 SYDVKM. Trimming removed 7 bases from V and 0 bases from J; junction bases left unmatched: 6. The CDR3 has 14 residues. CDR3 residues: CASTWGQSSYEQYF. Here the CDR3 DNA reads TGTGCCAGCACCTGGGGACAGTCCTCCTACGAGCAGTACTTC.

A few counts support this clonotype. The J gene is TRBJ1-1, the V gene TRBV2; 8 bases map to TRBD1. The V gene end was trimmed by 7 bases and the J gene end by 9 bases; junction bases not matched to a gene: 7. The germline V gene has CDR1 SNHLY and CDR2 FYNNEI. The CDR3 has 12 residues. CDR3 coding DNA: TGTGCCAGCAATAGACAGGGGCCGAAAGCTTTCTTT. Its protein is CASNRQGPKAFF.

In DNA, the CDR3 is TGTGCCAGCTTCCCCGGGACAGGGAACTATGGCTACACCTTC. Its protein product is CASFPGTGNYGYTF. The chain links TRBV2 to TRBJ1-2; the match to TRBD1 covers 9 bases. This CDR3 comprises 14 residues. Germline V gene data show CDR1 as SNHLY and CDR2 as FYNNEI. Trimming removed 8 bases from V and 2 bases from J; junction bases left unmatched: 6.

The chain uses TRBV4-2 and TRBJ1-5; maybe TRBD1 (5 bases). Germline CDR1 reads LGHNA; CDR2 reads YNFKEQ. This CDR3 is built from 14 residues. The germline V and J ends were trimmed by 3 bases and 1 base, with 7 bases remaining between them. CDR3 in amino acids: CASSQRQSNQPQHF. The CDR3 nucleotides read TGTGCCAGCAGCCAGAGACAGAGCAATCAGCCCCAGCATTTT.

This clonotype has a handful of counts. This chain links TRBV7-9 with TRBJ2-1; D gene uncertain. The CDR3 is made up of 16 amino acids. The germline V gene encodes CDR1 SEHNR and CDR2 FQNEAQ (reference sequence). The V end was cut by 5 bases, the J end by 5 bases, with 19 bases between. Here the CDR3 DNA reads TGTGCCAGCAGCCTAACCGCAAGGAACCACAACAATGAGCAGTTCTTC. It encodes CASSLTARNHNNEQFF.

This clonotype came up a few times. CDR3 protein: CSAPGVTDTQYF. The DNA of the CDR3 is TGCAGTGCTCCAGGGGTCACAGATACGCAGTATTTT. The rearrangement uses TRBV20-1 and TRBJ2-3, with D possibly being TRBD1 (6 bases). There are 12 residues in the CDR3. The ends were cut back, 5 bases at V and 2 bases at J, with 8 bases in the middle. The V gene's germline CDR1 is DFQATT and CDR2 SNEGSKA (reference sequence).

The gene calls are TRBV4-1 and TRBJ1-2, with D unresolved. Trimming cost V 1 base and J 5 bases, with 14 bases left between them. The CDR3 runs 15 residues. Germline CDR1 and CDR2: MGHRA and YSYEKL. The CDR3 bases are TGCGCCAGCAGCCAAGCCGCCAATTTGGGGTATGGCTACACCTTC. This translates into CASSQAANLGYGYTF.

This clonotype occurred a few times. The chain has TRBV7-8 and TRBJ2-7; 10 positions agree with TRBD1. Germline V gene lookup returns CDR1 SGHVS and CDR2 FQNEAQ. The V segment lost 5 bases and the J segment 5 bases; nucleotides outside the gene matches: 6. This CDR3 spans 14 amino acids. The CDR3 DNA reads TGTGCCAGCAGCCCCGACAGGGGGCGGAACGAGCAGTACTTC. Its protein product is CASSPDRGRNEQYF.

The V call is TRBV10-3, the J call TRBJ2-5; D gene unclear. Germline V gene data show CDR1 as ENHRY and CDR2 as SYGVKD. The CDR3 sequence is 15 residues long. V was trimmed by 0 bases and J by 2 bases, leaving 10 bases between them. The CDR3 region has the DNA TGTGCCATCAGTGAGTCGAGTCAGATACAAGAGACCCAGTACTTC. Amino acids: CAISESSQIQETQYF.

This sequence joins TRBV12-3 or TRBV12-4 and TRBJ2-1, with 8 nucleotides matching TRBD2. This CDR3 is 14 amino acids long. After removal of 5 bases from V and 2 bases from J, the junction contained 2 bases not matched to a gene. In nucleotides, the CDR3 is TGTGCCAGCAGTGCGACTAGCGCCTACAATGAGCAGTTCTTC. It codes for CASSATSAYNEQFF.

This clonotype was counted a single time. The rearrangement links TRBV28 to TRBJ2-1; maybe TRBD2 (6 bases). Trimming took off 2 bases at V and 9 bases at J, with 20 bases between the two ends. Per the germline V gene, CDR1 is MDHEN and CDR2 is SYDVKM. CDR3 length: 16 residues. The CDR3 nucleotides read TGTGCCAGCAGTTTACCCTCGACTAGGAGGGAGATTGAGCAGTTCTTC. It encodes CASSLPSTRREIEQFF.

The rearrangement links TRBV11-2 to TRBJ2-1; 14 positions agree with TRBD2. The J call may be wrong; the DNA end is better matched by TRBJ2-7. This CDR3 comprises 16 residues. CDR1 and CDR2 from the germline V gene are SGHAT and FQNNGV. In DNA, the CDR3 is TGTGCCAGCAGCAAGACTAGCGGGAGGGCCTACAATGAGCAGTACTTC. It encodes CASSKTSGRAYNEQYF.

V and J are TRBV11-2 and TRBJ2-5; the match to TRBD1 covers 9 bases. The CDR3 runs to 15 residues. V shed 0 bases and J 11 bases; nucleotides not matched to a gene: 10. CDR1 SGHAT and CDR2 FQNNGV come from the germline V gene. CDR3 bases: TGTGCCAGCAGCTTAGAACAGGGGGCTTTGGATGAGCAGTACTTC. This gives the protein CASSLEQGALDEQYF. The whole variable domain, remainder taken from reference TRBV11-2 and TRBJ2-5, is EAGVAQSPRYKIIEKRQSVAFWCNPISGHATLYWYQQILGQGPKLLIQFQNNGVVDDSQLPKDRFSAERLKGVDSTLKIQPAKLEDSAVYLCASSLEQGALDEQYFGPGTRLLVL.

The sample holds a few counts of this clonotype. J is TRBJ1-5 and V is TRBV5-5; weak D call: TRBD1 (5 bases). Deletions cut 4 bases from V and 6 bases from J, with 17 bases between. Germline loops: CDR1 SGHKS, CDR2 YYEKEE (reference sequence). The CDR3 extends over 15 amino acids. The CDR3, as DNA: TGTGCCAGCAGCCTAGCAGGGAGCGGGGGTCAGCCCCAGCATTTT. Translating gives CASSLAGSGGQPQHF.

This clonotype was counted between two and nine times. CDR3 coding DNA: TGTGCCAGCAGCCAAGATTTCAGGGGGGTATACGAGCAGTACTTC. Its protein is CASSQDFRGVYEQYF. The chain couples TRBV3-1 to TRBJ2-7; the D gene is possibly TRBD1 (7 bases). This CDR3 is built from 15 residues. With 0 bases removed from V and 4 bases from J, the gap between germline ends came to 13 bases. Germline values: CDR1 LGHDT, CDR2 YNNKEL (reference sequence).